This TCR beta chain is drawn from a study of T cell changes during pregnancy in multiple sclerosis. This clone was counted only a few times. Trimming removed 0 bases from V and 2 bases from J, with 5 bases in between. This CDR3 contains 14 residues. Germline CDR1 MNHNY, CDR2 SVGAGI (reference sequence). Sequenced by immunoSEQ multiplex PCR; TCRdb stores in-frame clones only, minus some. This sample has around 84,000 clones; 94% occur once, and the top ten carry about 0.94%. The sequence was collected from a female donor in good health, enrolled as a control in a pregnancy study. V is TRBV6-6 and J is TRBJ1-5; D unresolved. The starting material was peripheral blood, obtained in the second trimester of pregnancy. CDR3 coding DNA: TGTGCCAGCAGTTACTCTCAGGGCAATCAGCCCCAGCATTTT. Translated: CASSYSQGNQPQHF.